The 30 T cell receptor beta chains listed next were all sequenced from one sample in a study of blood T cell repertoires in COVID-19. TCRdb's copy holds only in-frame clones and misses some; the assay was immunoSEQ multiplex PCR. The sample lists about 120,000 clones; 90% were seen once. Sequencing input: peripheral blood. These receptors were taken from a woman aged 50 to 60 with acute or convalescent COVID-19.

V usage is TRBV7-2 and J usage is TRBJ1-1; 11 nucleotides align to TRBD1. The CDR3 sequence is 16 residues long. Germline lookup yields CDR1 SGHTA and CDR2 FQGNSA. Losses at the gene ends were 2 bases for V and 4 bases for J; bases not matched to a gene: 6. The CDR3 protein is CASSLRTGGRGTEAFF. CDR3 coding DNA: TGTGCCAGCAGCTTAAGGACAGGGGGCCGGGGCACTGAAGCTTTCTTT. The variable domain in full, with the rest retrieved from reference TRBV7-2 and TRBJ1-1, is GAGVSQSPSNKVTEKGKDVELRCDPISGHTALYWYRQSLGQGLEFLIYFQGNSAPDKSGLPSDRFSAERTGGSVSTLTIQRTQQEDSAVYLCASSLRTGGRGTEAFFGQGTRLTVV.

CDR3 amino acids: CASSLSAYRDRGYEQFF. Here the CDR3 DNA reads TGTGCCAGCAGTTTATCTGCTTACCGGGACAGGGGGTATGAGCAGTTCTTC. The chain uses TRBV27 and TRBJ2-1; TRBD1 aligns across 11 bases. Germline V CDR1 and CDR2: MNHEY, SMNVEV (reference sequence). This CDR3 has 17 amino acids. V dropped 0 bases and J dropped 8; count of bases not matched to a gene: 9.

The count of this clone is one. The chain uses TRBV11-2 and TRBJ2-7, with a tentative D call TRBD2 (6 bases). V was clipped by 0 bases and J by 0 bases, with 6 bases between them. Germline assignment: CDR1 SGHAT and CDR2 FQNNGV. This CDR3 is built from 14 residues. The CDR3 region is CASSLDGSSYEQYF. The CDR3 DNA sequence: TGTGCCAGCAGCTTAGACGGGAGCTCCTACGAGCAGTACTTC.

The chain combines TRBV2 with TRBJ2-5; D possibly corresponds to TRBD2 (5 bases). CDR1 is SNHLY and CDR2 is FYNNEI in the germline V gene. V lost 5 bases and J lost 9, with 19 bases in between. CDR3 length: 14 residues. CDR3 in DNA: TGTGCCAGCAGTCTACGGACTCCTCGGAACGCCCAGTACTTC. It yields the protein CASSLRTPRNAQYF.

This chain uses TRBV3-1 (or the pseudogene TRBV3-2) with TRBJ1-1; D is undetermined. The CDR3 totals 14 residues. Trimming left V 3 bases short and J 5 bases short, with 13 bases between. Germline loops: CDR1 LGHDT, CDR2 YNNKEL (reference sequence). The CDR3: CASSHLMRGTEAFF. In DNA, the CDR3 is TGTGCCAGCAGCCACCTAATGCGGGGTACTGAAGCTTTCTTT.

The CDR3 region has the DNA TGTGCCAGCAGCCCGTCAGGGGACCCCTACGAGCAGTACTTC. This codes for CASSPSGDPYEQYF. The chain carries TRBV3-1 (or the pseudogene TRBV3-2) and TRBJ2-7; D might be TRBD1 (6 bases). V was clipped by 4 bases and J by 2 bases, with 12 bases between them. Looked up from germline, CDR1 is LGHDT and CDR2 is YNNKEL (reference sequence). CDR3 length: 14 amino acids.

This sequence joins TRBV2 and TRBJ1-2, with 8 bases lining up with TRBD1. Germline assignment: CDR1 SNHLY and CDR2 FYNNEI. This CDR3 has 15 residues. V dropped 3 bases and J dropped 8; count of bases not matched to a gene: 11. The CDR3: CASSETGDPLWGYTF. DNA for the CDR3: TGTGCCAGCAGTGAGACAGGGGACCCGCTCTGGGGCTACACCTTC.

This chain connects TRBV7-3 to TRBJ1-2; 8 bases line up with TRBD1. The junction had 3 bases not matched to a gene; V was cut back by 3 bases and J by 6 bases. In germline, CDR1 is SGHTA, CDR2 FQGTGA. This CDR3 contains 13 residues. The DNA for the CDR3 is TGTGCCAGCAGCTTTGGGACAGGCGATGGCTACACCTTC. Translation: CASSFGTGDGYTF. Based on the CDR3 plus reference TRBV7-3 and TRBJ1-2, the full variable domain is GAGVSQTPSNKVTEKGKYVELRCDPISGHTALYWYRQSLGQGPEFLIYFQGTGAADDSGLPNDRFFAVRPEGSVSTLKIQRTERGDSAVYLCASSFGTGDGYTFGSGTRLTVV.

The chain has TRBV6-5 and TRBJ2-2, with 8 bases aligning to TRBD1. The CDR3 has 15 residues. V lost 9 bases, J lost 8 bases, and 14 bases stayed unmatched. CDR1 and CDR2 from the germline V gene are MNHEY and SVGAGI. Written as DNA, the CDR3 is TGTGCCAGTAGCAATCCGGGACAGGAGAGGGGGGAGCTGTTTTTT. Protein: CASSNPGQERGELFF.

This chain connects TRBV11-2 to TRBJ1-2; D gene uncertain. The CDR3 has 12 amino acids. CDR1 is SGHAT, CDR2 FQNNGV, per germline. V dropped 5 bases and J dropped 13 bases, with 17 bases sitting between them. This chain's CDR3 is CASSGWAPTSTF. The CDR3 DNA follows: TGTGCCAGCAGCGGTTGGGCACCCACCTCCACCTTC.

This chain joins TRBV30 and TRBJ1-1; tentatively, D is TRBD1 (5 bases). The CDR3 sequence is 13 residues long. Between the trimmed V and J ends, which lost 0 bases and 1 base, there was a span of 6 bases. In germline, CDR1 is GTSNPN, CDR2 SVGIG (reference sequence). DNA for the CDR3: TGTGCCTGGAGTGTTCAGGGGAACACTGAAGCTTTCTTT. Translated: CAWSVQGNTEAFF.

The DNA of the CDR3 is TGTGCCAGCAGCCAAGGAGCCACCACCGGGGAGCTGTTTTTT. Translated, it gives CASSQGATTGELFF. V is TRBV3-1 (or the pseudogene TRBV3-2) and J is TRBJ2-2; D uncertain. The CDR3 runs to 14 residues. V was shortened by 1 base and J by 4 bases, with 7 bases between the two germline ends. CDR1 and CDR2 (germline): LGHDT, YNNKEL (reference sequence).

The gene calls are TRBV7-3 and TRBJ2-1; D is possibly TRBD2 (6 bases). The V gene lost 4 bases and the J gene lost 6 bases, with 13 bases spanning the gap. This CDR3 region has 14 residues. Germline lookup yields CDR1 SGHTA and CDR2 FQGTGA. The CDR3 reads CASSSGTWGNEQFF. CDR3 DNA: TGTGCCAGCAGCTCCGGGACTTGGGGCAATGAGCAGTTCTTC.

This chain joins TRBV4-1 and TRBJ2-3, with TRBD2 matching 7 bases. Germline V gene lookup returns CDR1 MGHRA and CDR2 YSYEKL. V was pared by 6 bases and J by 6 bases, with 12 bases of the junction left unmatched. The CDR3 is 15 residues long. In nucleotides, the CDR3 is TGCGCCAGCAGACAAAGCGGGACGGGTATGGATACGCAGTATTTT. It specifies CASRQSGTGMDTQYF.

The rearrangement joins TRBV19 to TRBJ1-5; D unclear. The V end was cut by 8 bases, the J end by 5 bases, with 19 bases between. The CDR3 runs to 15 residues. Germline V gives CDR1 LNHDA, CDR2 SQIVND (reference sequence). In DNA form, the CDR3 reads TGTGCCAGTCGCGGTCAGAGGGTCTGGGATCAGCCCCAGCATTTT. Amino acid sequence: CASRGQRVWDQPQHF.

V usage is TRBV19 and J usage is TRBJ1-1, with 9 nucleotides matching TRBD1. In germline, CDR1 is LNHDA, CDR2 SQIVND (reference sequence). The CDR3 is made up of 13 amino acids. V gave up 5 bases and J gave up 7 bases; unmatched junction bases: 5. The CDR3 DNA is TGTGCCAGTAGTGTAACAGGGGGCTTTGAAGCTTTCTTT. It yields the protein CASSVTGGFEAFF.

The chain carries TRBV5-4 and TRBJ2-5; TRBD1 agrees at 12 bases. After removal of 0 bases from V and 4 bases from J, the junction contained 1 base not matched to a gene. The CDR3 loop spans 15 amino acids. Germline V CDR1 and CDR2: SGHNT, YYREEE (reference sequence). CDR3 nucleotides: TGTGCCAGCAGCTTGGGGGACAGGGGGCGAGAGACCCAGTACTTC. Translated, it gives CASSLGDRGRETQYF.

V and J are TRBV29-1 and TRBJ1-1; D remains ambiguous. This CDR3 contains 13 residues. Between the trimmed V and J ends, which lost 6 bases and 0 bases, there was a span of 11 bases. Germline V gives CDR1 SQVTM, CDR2 ANQGSEA. CDR3 coding DNA: TGCAGCGTGATGGGCAGATTGAACACTGAAGCTTTCTTT. Amino acids: CSVMGRLNTEAFF.

The chain combines TRBV3-1 (or the pseudogene TRBV3-2) with TRBJ1-4, with D hard to call. The CDR3 loop spans 14 amino acids. The V gene lost 1 base and the J gene lost 8 bases, with 11 bases spanning the gap. Germline loops: CDR1 LGHDT, CDR2 YNNKEL (reference sequence). The CDR3 nucleotides are TGTGCCAGCAGCCAAGTCATGGAGGCCGAAAAACTGTTTTTT. This sequence encodes CASSQVMEAEKLFF.

The gene calls are TRBV7-2 and TRBJ1-5; D unresolved. CDR3 length: 14 residues. Looked up from germline, CDR1 is SGHTA and CDR2 is FQGNSA. V was trimmed by 1 base and J by 7 bases, leaving 11 bases between them. DNA for the CDR3: TGTGCCAGCAGCTTAGAAGGTGCGGGGCAGCCCCAGCATTTT. It encodes CASSLEGAGQPQHF. Full variable domain (rest looked up from reference TRBV7-2 and TRBJ1-5): GAGVSQSPSNKVTEKGKDVELRCDPISGHTALYWYRQSLGQGLEFLIYFQGNSAPDKSGLPSDRFSAERTGGSVSTLTIQRTQQEDSAVYLCASSLEGAGQPQHFGDGTRLSIL.

The J gene is TRBJ2-7, the V gene TRBV28; D is perhaps TRBD2 (6 bases). Germline V CDR1 and CDR2: MDHEN, SYDVKM. Deletions cut 2 bases from V and 0 bases from J, with 14 bases between. The CDR3 is 16 amino acids. As DNA, the CDR3 is TGTGCCAGCAGTTTAAGTCCTAGCGCCTTCTCCTACGAGCAGTACTTC. The encoded protein is CASSLSPSAFSYEQYF.

The table lists this clone with a count of one. V gene TRBV5-4 combines with J gene TRBJ1-6; 7 bases agree with TRBD1. The V gene end was trimmed by 0 bases and the J gene end by 9 bases; junction bases not matched to a gene: 6. The CDR3 length is 15 residues. Per the germline V gene, CDR1 is SGHNT and CDR2 is YYREEE (reference sequence). The CDR3 spells CASSLGQGVSSPLHF. DNA for the CDR3: TGTGCCAGCAGCTTGGGGCAGGGGGTGAGTTCACCCCTCCACTTT. Filled out from reference TRBV5-4 and TRBJ1-6, the complete variable domain reads ETGVTQSPTHLIKTRGQQVTLRCSSQSGHNTVSWYQQALGQGPQFIFQYYREEENGRGNFPPRFSGLQFPNYSSELNVNALELDDSALYLCASSLGQGVSSPLHFGNGTRLTVT.

The V call is TRBV6-5, the J call TRBJ1-1, with TRBD1 as a possible D gene (5 bases). Trimming left V 2 bases short and J 7 bases short, with 14 bases between. Germline CDR1 and CDR2: MNHEY and SVGAGI. CDR3 length equals 14 residues. In nucleotides, the CDR3 is TGTGCCAGCAGTTACGTTGACAGCCGAGGTGAAGCTTTCTTT. Amino acid sequence: CASSYVDSRGEAFF.

This clone was detected only once. The chain couples TRBV3-1 (or the pseudogene TRBV3-2) to TRBJ2-5; TRBD1 aligns across 12 bases. The CDR3 contains 16 residues. V dropped 4 bases and J dropped 5; count of bases not matched to a gene: 8. The germline V gene has CDR1 LGHDT and CDR2 YNNKEL (reference sequence). The chain's CDR3 is CASSRRDRGRLETQYF. CDR3 coding DNA: TGTGCCAGCAGCCGCCGGGACAGGGGGCGCCTGGAGACCCAGTACTTC.

This sequence joins TRBV3-1 (or the pseudogene TRBV3-2) and TRBJ1-5; D call uncertain. The germline gives CDR1 LGHDT, CDR2 YNNKEL (reference sequence). The CDR3 sequence is 13 residues long. The germline V and J ends were trimmed by 2 bases and 6 bases, with 8 bases remaining between them. As DNA, the CDR3 is TGTGCCAGCAGCCAAACAGAAGCTCAGCCCCAGCATTTT. Translation gives CASSQTEAQPQHF.

The chain uses TRBV19 and TRBJ2-7; 10 nucleotides line up with TRBD1. Germline CDR1 and CDR2: LNHDA and SQIVND (reference sequence). The V segment lost 6 bases and the J segment 2 bases; nucleotides outside the gene matches: 13. The CDR3 contains 17 residues. CDR3 in DNA: TGTGCCAGTAGCAAGACGGACAGGGGGGGTTTGACCTACGAGCAGTACTTC. It codes for CASSKTDRGGLTYEQYF.

J is TRBJ1-2 and V is TRBV18; a possible D gene is TRBD1 (5 bases). Germline lookup yields CDR1 KGHSH and CDR2 LQKENI. The V and J ends lost 10 bases and 9 bases respectively, with 24 bases between them. There are 14 residues in the CDR3. CDR3 region: CATVLQTASTRYTF. CDR3 in DNA: TGTGCCACCGTACTTCAGACAGCTTCCACTCGCTACACCTTC.

This sequence joins TRBV10-3 and TRBJ1-2; possible D gene TRBD1, 6 bases. The CDR3 runs to 16 residues. Germline loops: CDR1 ENHRY, CDR2 SYGVKD. Trimming stripped 7 bases from V and 3 bases from J, with 21 bases between. The chain's CDR3 is CAIMTRGGPRYYGYTF. The CDR3 bases are TGTGCCATCATGACCAGGGGCGGGCCGAGGTACTATGGCTACACCTTC.

J is TRBJ2-2 and V is TRBV7-8, with D tentatively TRBD2 (5 bases). V dropped 1 base and J dropped 0 bases, with 9 bases sitting between them. The germline CDR1 and CDR2 sequences are SGHVS and FQNEAQ. The CDR3 sequence is 16 residues long. The CDR3 loop is CASSLVVAPNTGELFF. The CDR3 DNA reads TGTGCCAGCAGCTTAGTAGTAGCGCCGAACACCGGGGAGCTGTTTTTT. The variable domain in full, with the rest retrieved from reference TRBV7-8 and TRBJ2-2, is GAGVSQSPRYKVAKRGQDVALRCDPISGHVSLFWYQQALGQGPEFLTYFQNEAQLDKSGLPSDRFFAERPEGSVSTLKIQRTQQEDSAVYLCASSLVVAPNTGELFFGEGSRLTVL.

The rearrangement links TRBV5-1 to TRBJ2-1, with D hard to call. CDR1 and CDR2 from the germline V gene are SGHRS and YFSETQ. This CDR3 has 15 residues. V lost 1 base and J lost 0, with 8 bases in between. This CDR3 reads CASSLRLASYNEQFF. CDR3 nucleotide sequence: TGCGCCAGCAGCTTGCGACTGGCCTCCTACAATGAGCAGTTCTTC.